The rows below give T cell receptor beta chains drawn from one sample of a study of CD8 T cells in ankylosing spondylitis. TCRdb re-derived calls from the 5' RACE reads in MiXCR, one entry per CDR3 protein. The sample carries about 460,000 distinct CDR3 sequences, over 4% recorded once. Sequencing was performed on blood, either unsorted or a sorted T cell fraction (not recorded which). Every receptor here comes from a male donor with ankylosing spondylitis. CDR3s include the opening cysteine and the closing phenylalanine or tryptophan. Fields, in order: J gene, D gene, clone size, V gene, CDR3 protein, CDR3 DNA. D genes are given only for firm matches. Clone size appears in some rows only: once, few, many, or a class for an expanded clone.

j_call: TRBJ2-3
d_call: TRBD1
clone_size: many
v_call: TRBV6-5
cdr3_aa: CASSYRNRGRRTDTQYF
cdr3_nt: TGTGCCAGCAGTTACAGAAACAGGGGGCGGCGCACAGATACGCAGTATTTT

j_call: TRBJ2-7
d_call: .
clone_size: .
v_call: TRBV11-2
cdr3_aa: CASSFELRRYEQYF
cdr3_nt: TGTGCCAGCAGCTTTGAACTACGGAGATACGAGCAGTACTTC

j_call: TRBJ2-7
d_call: .
clone_size: once
v_call: TRBV6-2/TRBV6-3
cdr3_aa: CASSYSVQGASYEQYF
cdr3_nt: TGTGCCAGCAGTTACTCTGTGCAGGGCGCCTCCTACGAGCAGTACTTC

j_call: TRBJ1-2
d_call: .
clone_size: .
v_call: TRBV5-1
cdr3_aa: CASSLRGANDGYTF
cdr3_nt: TGCGCCAGCAGCTTGAGAGGGGCTAACGATGGCTACACCTTC

j_call: TRBJ1-2
d_call: TRBD1
clone_size: many
v_call: TRBV6-2/TRBV6-3
cdr3_aa: CASSSRDSNYGYTF
cdr3_nt: TGTGCCAGCAGTTCCCGGGACAGCAACTATGGCTACACCTTC

j_call: TRBJ1-5
d_call: .
clone_size: many
v_call: TRBV21-1
cdr3_aa: CASSKDGTAKSNGNQPQHF
cdr3_nt: TGTGCCAGCAGCAAAGACGGGACAGCTAAGTCGAATGGCAATCAGCCCCAGCATTTT

j_call: TRBJ2-5
d_call: .
clone_size: many
v_call: TRBV6-2/TRBV6-3
cdr3_aa: CASRFSRETQYF
cdr3_nt: TGTGCCAGCAGGTTTAGCAGGGAGACCCAGTACTTC

j_call: TRBJ2-7
d_call: .
clone_size: many
v_call: TRBV5-1
cdr3_aa: CASSLGLSPSYEQYF
cdr3_nt: TGCGCCAGCAGCTTGGGACTGTCCCCCTCCTACGAGCAGTACTTC

j_call: TRBJ2-3
d_call: TRBD2
clone_size: many
v_call: TRBV6-1
cdr3_aa: CASSQTGTSGTDTQYF
cdr3_nt: TGTGCCAGCAGCCAAACTGGGACTAGCGGCACAGATACGCAGTATTTT

j_call: TRBJ1-1
d_call: .
clone_size: many
v_call: TRBV5-6
cdr3_aa: CASSLVRKNTEAFF
cdr3_nt: TGTGCCAGCAGCTTGGTTCGGAAAAACACTGAAGCTTTCTTT

j_call: TRBJ2-7
d_call: .
clone_size: many
v_call: TRBV20-1
cdr3_aa: CSARGLDHEQYF
cdr3_nt: TGCAGTGCTAGGGGACTCGACCACGAGCAGTACTTC

j_call: TRBJ1-2
d_call: .
clone_size: few
v_call: TRBV4-3
cdr3_aa: CASSQDLVDTNYGYTF
cdr3_nt: TGCGCCAGCAGCCAAGACCTTGTCGACACTAACTATGGCTACACCTTC

j_call: TRBJ2-1
d_call: TRBD2
clone_size: .
v_call: TRBV28
cdr3_aa: CASSLWVPESGGYNEQFF
cdr3_nt: TGTGCCAGCAGTTTATGGGTGCCTGAAAGCGGGGGGTACAATGAGCAGTTCTTC

j_call: TRBJ2-1
d_call: TRBD2
clone_size: many
v_call: TRBV20-1
cdr3_aa: CSAPVRGRSYNEQFF
cdr3_nt: TGCAGTGCCCCGGTCCGCGGGAGAAGCTACAATGAGCAGTTCTTC

j_call: TRBJ2-1
d_call: .
clone_size: many
v_call: TRBV29-1
cdr3_aa: CSDLTPGSSSYNEQFF
cdr3_nt: TGCAGCGACCTCACCCCCGGGAGCAGCTCCTACAATGAGCAGTTCTTC

j_call: TRBJ2-2
d_call: .
clone_size: many
v_call: TRBV12-3/TRBV12-4
cdr3_aa: CASSLAVRGTGELFF
cdr3_nt: TGTGCCAGCAGTTTAGCAGTACGCGGAACCGGGGAGCTGTTTTTT